A selection of T cell receptor beta chains follows, all from one sample in a study of shared T cell receptors in the human thymus. Sequenced by immunoSEQ multiplex PCR; TCRdb stores in-frame clones only, minus some. The repertoire holds just under 550,000 clones, with about 84% as singletons. The data were also submitted as part of a second study, on human thymus T cells.

The sequenced sample consisted of thymocytes. The receptors shown here come from a boy younger than two with a congenital heart defect. Each CDR3 is given with its conserved first and last residue. The order of the fields is J gene, V gene, CDR3 protein.

TRBJ2-7 | TRBV5-1 | CASSLSRRDRGNEQYF
TRBJ2-1 | TRBV7-9 | CASRRDRGRDSEQFF
TRBJ2-7 | TRBV6-8 | CASRERALTYEQYF
TRBJ2-1 | TRBV5-1 | CASSLSSGVGYNEQFF
TRBJ2-3 | TRBV19 | CASSPTSGGSTDTQYF
TRBJ2-1 | TRBV29-1 | CSVEDLAGGGYNEQFF
TRBJ2-2 | TRBV5-1 | CASSPPEPGDTGELFF
TRBJ2-6 | TRBV6-4 | CASSPGGDGANVLTF
TRBJ1-4 | TRBV6-5 | CASSYGQGEKLFF
TRBJ2-7 | TRBV5-4 | CASSGGTAQYEQYF
TRBJ1-5 | TRBV28 | CASSHLRGPNQPQHF
TRBJ2-7 | TRBV12-2 | CASRLVCGRGEQYF
TRBJ2-5 | TRBV27 | CASSPGQGLETQYF
TRBJ2-3 | TRBV5-1 | CASSIGLVRADTQYF
TRBJ1-1 | TRBV18 | CASSPPGNTEAFF
TRBJ1-5 | TRBV19 | CASSMSRWGQVQPQHF
TRBJ2-5 | TRBV4-3 | CASSNGGRAGETQYF
TRBJ1-4 | TRBV7-9 | CASGTATEKLFF
TRBJ1-1 | TRBV14 | CASSQAGRPREAFF
TRBJ2-1 | TRBV19 | CASSKPGHKQFF
TRBJ2-5 | TRBV9 | CASSVGQGGGLAGRKETQYF
TRBJ1-5 | TRBV7-9 | CASSSRQEVGQPQHF
TRBJ2-1 | TRBV5-1 | CASSSTSGSDNEQFF
TRBJ2-3 | TRBV19 | CASSRTSGSPVDTQYF
TRBJ1-1 | TRBV28 | CASSPPLTNTEAFF
TRBJ2-2 | TRBV4-2 | CASSQDAGGNTGELFF
TRBJ1-2 | TRBV28 | CASSLQGLEFYGYTF
TRBJ1-2 | TRBV21-1 | CASTLKRTGTGNYGYTF
TRBJ2-1 | TRBV30 | CAWSVRLSGDNHHLYNEQFF
TRBJ1-2 | TRBV28 | CASSCPKQGSDYGYTF
TRBJ2-1 | TRBV19 | CASSPLAEASYNEQFF
TRBJ2-1 | TRBV4-2 | CASSLASGTSAIVVINEQFF
TRBJ1-4 | TRBV29-1 | CSVVWGHENEKLFF
TRBJ2-2 | TRBV4-2 | CASRASGGTRPTGELFF
TRBJ1-2 | TRBV7-3 | CARESRDRLNYGYTF
TRBJ2-3 | TRBV14 | CASSQEPKGEGEFAQYF
TRBJ1-3 | TRBV7-9 | CASSFPLAGTGTGNTIYF